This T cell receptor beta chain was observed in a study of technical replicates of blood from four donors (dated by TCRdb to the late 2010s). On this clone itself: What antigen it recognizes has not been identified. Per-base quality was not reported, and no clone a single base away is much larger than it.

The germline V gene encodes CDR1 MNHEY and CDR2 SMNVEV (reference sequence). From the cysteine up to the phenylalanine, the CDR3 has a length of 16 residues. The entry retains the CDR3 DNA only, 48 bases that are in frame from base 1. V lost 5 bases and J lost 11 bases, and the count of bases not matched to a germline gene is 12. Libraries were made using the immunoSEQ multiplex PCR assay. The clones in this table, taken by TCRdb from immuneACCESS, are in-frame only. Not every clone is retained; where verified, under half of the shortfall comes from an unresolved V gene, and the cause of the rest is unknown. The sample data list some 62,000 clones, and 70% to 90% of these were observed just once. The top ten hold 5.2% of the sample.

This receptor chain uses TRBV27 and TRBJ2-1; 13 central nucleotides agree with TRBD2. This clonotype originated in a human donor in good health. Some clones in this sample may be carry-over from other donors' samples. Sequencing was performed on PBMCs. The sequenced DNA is TGTGCCAGCAGTGCGGGACTAGCGGGGTTGAGGTGGAAGCAGTTCTTC. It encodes CASSAGLAGLRWKQFF.